The next 27 T cell receptor beta chains were all read from a single sample in a study of early T cells in non-severe SARS-CoV-2 infection. TCRdb fed the 5' RACE reads into MiXCR, producing one record per CDR3 protein. This sample carries around 99,000 distinct CDR3 sequences, 16% of them seen once, and the ten largest clones take 4.5% to 6.5%. This sample comprised whole blood, obtained at baseline. Receptor source: an adult who was a healthcare worker with PCR-confirmed SARS-CoV-2 infection or an uninfected control (not recorded which).

This clonotype came up many times. The chain employs TRBV7-9 and TRBJ2-1; a weak D match, TRBD2 (5 bases). CDR1 and CDR2 (germline): SEHNR, FQNEAQ (reference sequence). There are 14 residues in the CDR3. With 4 bases removed from V and 4 bases from J, the gap between germline ends came to 11 bases. The DNA of the CDR3 is TGTGCCAGCAGCTCTTGGACTCCATACAATGAGCAGTTCTTC. It is translated as CASSSWTPYNEQFF.

This clonotype came up once. The genes are TRBV7-9 and TRBJ2-7; no clear D gene. V was shortened by 5 bases and J by 3 bases, with 8 bases between the two germline ends. Germline assignment: CDR1 SEHNR and CDR2 FQNEAQ (reference sequence). The length of the CDR3 is 12 residues. The CDR3 DNA reads TGTGCCAGCAGCCCCCACCGCTACGAGCAGTACTTC. Translated, it gives CASSPHRYEQYF.

The V gene is TRBV20-1, the J gene TRBJ2-5; TRBD2 agrees at 10 bases. The CDR3 loop spans 15 amino acids. The V gene end was trimmed by 3 bases and the J gene end by 7 bases; junction bases not matched to a gene: 11. Germline-derived CDR1 and CDR2 are DFQATT and SNEGSKA (reference sequence). The CDR3: CSASPSGSPGGTQYF. In DNA form, the CDR3 reads TGCAGTGCTAGTCCTAGCGGGAGTCCGGGAGGGACCCAGTACTTC.

Within the sample, this clonotype is medium-sized (0.01 to 0.1%). This chain joins TRBV6-6 and TRBJ1-1, with 7 positions matching TRBD1. The CDR3 is 12 residues long. CDR1 is MNHNY and CDR2 is SVGAGI in the germline V gene (reference sequence). The V segment lost 4 bases and the J segment 5 bases; nucleotides outside the gene matches: 1. The CDR3 here is CASSSQGTEAFF. In nucleotides, the CDR3 is TGTGCCAGCAGTTCACAGGGGACTGAAGCTTTCTTT.

The sample holds a few counts of this clonotype. The chain has TRBV7-9 and TRBJ2-1; 9 bases fit TRBD1. This CDR3 contains 13 residues. In germline, CDR1 is SEHNR, CDR2 FQNEAQ (reference sequence). Trimming cost V 5 bases and J 8 bases; bases outside gene matches: 4. The CDR3 loop reads CASSPGTGYEQFF. DNA of the CDR3: TGTGCCAGCAGCCCCGGGACAGGGTATGAGCAGTTCTTC.

This clonotype was observed many times. This rearrangement joins TRBV3-1 to TRBJ2-7; no firm D call. Trimming removed 1 base from V and 7 bases from J, with 14 bases in between. The CDR3 consists of 14 residues. CDR1 is LGHDT and CDR2 is YNNKEL in the germline V gene (reference sequence). For the CDR3, the DNA is TGTGCCAGCAGCCAAGGGCAGGCTATGGGGGAGCAGTACTTC. Translating it yields CASSQGQAMGEQYF.

In this sample, this clonotype turned up a few times. The chain combines TRBV7-9 with TRBJ1-1; TRBD1 agrees at 9 bases. The CDR3 covers 14 residues. The V gene's germline CDR1 is SEHNR and CDR2 FQNEAQ (reference sequence). Trimming took 5 bases from V and 4 from J; bases not matched to a gene: 5. CDR3 region: CASSRDRDGTEAFF. CDR3 nucleotide sequence: TGTGCCAGCAGCCGGGACAGGGACGGCACTGAAGCTTTCTTT. Full variable domain (missing parts from reference TRBV7-9 and TRBJ1-1): DTGVSQNPRHKITKRGQNVTFRCDPISEHNRLYWYRQTLGQGPEFLTYFQNEAQLEKSRLLSDRFSAERPKGSFSTLEIQRTEQGDSAMYLCASSRDRDGTEAFFGQGTRLTVV.

This clonotype came up a few times. The rearrangement uses TRBV7-9 and TRBJ2-1; D is uncertain. V was trimmed by 4 bases and J by 6 bases, leaving 10 bases between them. CDR3 length: 13 amino acids. The V gene's germline CDR1 is SEHNR and CDR2 FQNEAQ (reference sequence). CDR3 residues: CASSWRSGNEQFF. CDR3 DNA: TGTGCCAGCAGCTGGAGATCCGGCAATGAGCAGTTCTTC.

This clonotype was seen ten or more times. The V call is TRBV28, the J call TRBJ2-7; perhaps D is TRBD1 or TRBD2 (6 bases each). Germline lookup yields CDR1 MDHEN and CDR2 SYDVKM. V was cut by 11 bases and J by 3 bases, with 17 bases left in between. CDR3 length equals 13 residues. The CDR3 DNA follows: TGTGCCGCTTGGAGGGGGGCGGGCTACGAGCAGTACTTC. It specifies CAAWRGAGYEQYF.

This clonotype was counted between two and nine times. The rearrangement joins TRBV11-2 to TRBJ1-2; D unclear. The CDR3 contains 14 residues. The germline V gene has CDR1 SGHAT and CDR2 FQNNGV. The V and J ends lost 1 base and 0 bases respectively, with 6 bases between them. CDR3 in DNA: TGTGCCAGCAGCTTAGTTGAGACTAACTATGGCTACACCTTC. Its protein is CASSLVETNYGYTF.

This clonotype has ten or more counts. The CDR3 protein is CASSTPTQDRYNEQFF. Here the CDR3 DNA reads TGTGCCAGCAGTACGCCAACTCAGGACAGATACAATGAGCAGTTCTTC. The chain recombines TRBV27 with TRBJ2-1, with a weak D call TRBD1 (6 bases). Trimming removed 5 bases at V and 4 bases at J, with 18 bases between. The CDR3 has 16 amino acids. In germline, CDR1 is MNHEY, CDR2 SMNVEV (reference sequence).

This clonotype was counted many times. This sequence joins TRBV27 and TRBJ2-7, with D possibly called TRBD1 or TRBD2 (5 bases each). V was cut by 5 bases and J by 2 bases, with 13 bases left in between. This CDR3 spans 14 amino acids. Germline assignment: CDR1 MNHEY and CDR2 SMNVEV (reference sequence). The CDR3 coding sequence is TGTGCCAGCAGTCCCCGGACGGGACCCTACGAGCAGTACTTC. Protein: CASSPRTGPYEQYF.

The chain uses TRBV7-2 and TRBJ2-3, with D possibly being TRBD1 or TRBD2 (5 bases each). Germline CDR1 is SGHTA and CDR2 is FQGNSA. V lost 1 base, J lost 0 bases, and 11 bases lay in between. CDR3 length: 16 amino acids. The CDR3 DNA reads as TGTGCCAGCAGCTTAGTTTTGTGGGGGAGCACAGATACGCAGTATTTT. It translates to CASSLVLWGSTDTQYF.

This clonotype was counted only a few times. This chain joins TRBV6-6 and TRBJ1-6, with D possibly matching TRBD1 (5 bases). CDR1 MNHNY and CDR2 SVGAGI come from the germline V gene (reference sequence). V was pared by 3 bases and J by 10 bases, with 10 bases between. CDR3 size: 13 residues. The CDR3, as DNA: TGTGCCAGCAGTTATGAGGGGCGATCACCCCTCCACTTT. Residues: CASSYEGRSPLHF.

V and J are TRBV12-3 or TRBV12-4 and TRBJ2-3; the D gene is possibly TRBD2 (6 bases). V was cut by 6 bases and J by 8 bases, with 12 bases left in between. CDR3 size: 12 residues. The CDR3, as DNA: TGTGCCAGCAGCCTGGGACTGATTACGCAGTATTTT. Its translation is CASSLGLITQYF.

This chain joins TRBV20-1 and TRBJ2-3; D not resolved. CDR1 and CDR2 from the germline V gene are DFQATT and SNEGSKA (reference sequence). This CDR3 has 13 residues. Between the trimmed V and J ends, which lost 1 base and 4 bases, there was a span of 9 bases. CDR3 DNA: TGCAGTGCTAGAGTCAACGAGGCAGATACGCAGTATTTT. Protein sequence: CSARVNEADTQYF.

This clonotype has only a few counts. The chain has TRBV12-3 or TRBV12-4 and TRBJ2-3, with D hard to call. The CDR3 spans 14 residues. Trimming left V 2 bases short and J 0 bases short, with 6 bases between. The CDR3 nucleotides read TGTGCCAGCAGTTTACGAAAAAGCACAGATACGCAGTATTTT. Protein sequence: CASSLRKSTDTQYF.

This clonotype occurred a few times. The CDR3 reads CASSPWRSSGNTIYF. Written as DNA, the CDR3 is TGTGCCAGCAGCCCCTGGCGGAGCTCTGGAAACACCATATATTTT. The gene calls are TRBV7-9 and TRBJ1-3; D call uncertain. The CDR3 is made up of 15 amino acids. CDR1 is SEHNR, CDR2 FQNEAQ, per germline (reference sequence). Deletions cut 5 bases from V and 0 bases from J, with 11 bases between.

The gene calls are TRBV20-1 and TRBJ2-5, with D perhaps matching TRBD2 (5 bases). The ends were cut back, 2 bases at V and 7 bases at J, with 14 bases in the middle. The CDR3 contains 13 residues. Looked up from germline, CDR1 is DFQATT and CDR2 is SNEGSKA (reference sequence). As DNA, the CDR3 is TGCAGTGCTAGATTATACCCCCGGGGGACCCAGTACTTC. It specifies CSARLYPRGTQYF.

This clonotype was counted between two and nine times. Being one base from a much bigger clone, this may be a read error. This chain joins TRBV6-5 and TRBJ2-7, with D unresolved. In germline, CDR1 is MNHEY, CDR2 SVGAGI. This CDR3 spans 11 amino acids. V was trimmed by 4 bases and J by 3 bases, leaving 4 bases between them. The CDR3 is CASSSLYEQYF. As DNA, the CDR3 is TGTGCCAGCAGTTCCCTCTACGAGCAGTACTTC.

The rearrangement joins TRBV3-1 to TRBJ1-6, with D unclear. The ends were cut back, 1 base at V and 7 bases at J, with 11 bases in the middle. The length of the CDR3 is 15 residues. Germline CDR1 reads LGHDT; CDR2 reads YNNKEL (reference sequence). In DNA form, the CDR3 reads TGTGCCAGCAGCCAAGCCGGAGCAGCCAATTCACCCCTCCACTTT. This sequence encodes CASSQAGAANSPLHF.

The chain employs TRBV2 and TRBJ2-5; D gene ambiguous. Trimming took 4 bases from V and 1 from J, leaving 10 bases between them. Germline lookup yields CDR1 SNHLY and CDR2 FYNNEI. The CDR3 covers 14 residues. The chain's CDR3 is CASSGAVVQETQYF. CDR3 sequence (DNA): TGTGCCAGCAGTGGGGCAGTGGTCCAAGAGACCCAGTACTTC.

V and J are TRBV9 and TRBJ2-7, with D uncertain. There are 14 residues in the CDR3. The V end was cut by 0 bases, the J end by 7 bases, with 14 bases between. Germline assignment: CDR1 SGDLS and CDR2 YYNGEE. The CDR3 DNA reads as TGTGCCAGCAGCGTAGCCGATGACCAGAGGGAGCAGTACTTC. It yields the protein CASSVADDQREQYF. Together with reference TRBV9 and TRBJ2-7, the CDR3 gives the full variable domain: DSGVTQTPKHLITATGQRVTLRCSPRSGDLSVYWYQQSLDQGLQFLIQYYNGEERAKGNILERFSAQQFPDLHSELNLSSLELGDSALYFCASSVADDQREQYFGPGTRLTVT.

This clonotype was detected only a few times. The chain combines TRBV7-8 with TRBJ2-7, with D perhaps matching TRBD2 (6 bases). This CDR3 region has 14 residues. Germline V gives CDR1 SGHVS, CDR2 FQNEAQ. Deletions cut 6 bases from V and 4 bases from J, with 16 bases between. The CDR3: CASSVYSGLYEQYF. CDR3 DNA sequence: TGTGCCAGCAGTGTCTACAGCGGGTTATACGAGCAGTACTTC.

V gene TRBV3-1 combines with J gene TRBJ2-2, with D hard to call. The ends were cut back, 6 bases at V and 2 bases at J, with 10 bases in the middle. Germline V gene lookup returns CDR1 LGHDT and CDR2 YNNKEL (reference sequence). The CDR3 contains 14 residues. The CDR3 reads CASSPYKNTGELFF. Here the CDR3 DNA reads TGTGCCAGCAGTCCATACAAAAACACCGGGGAGCTGTTTTTT.

This clonotype was observed a few times. CDR3 loop: CASRGLAGAYNEQFF. The DNA for the CDR3 is TGTGCCAGCAGAGGACTAGCGGGAGCTTACAATGAGCAGTTCTTC. The chain is built from TRBV7-9 and TRBJ2-1, with 13 bases that match TRBD2. Losses at the gene ends were 6 bases for V and 4 bases for J; bases not matched to a gene: 3. Germline V CDR1 and CDR2: SEHNR, FQNEAQ (reference sequence). The CDR3 has 15 amino acids.

Only a few counts were recorded for this clonotype. The V gene is TRBV28, the J gene TRBJ1-5, with D perhaps TRBD1 (5 bases). Germline V CDR1 and CDR2: MDHEN, SYDVKM. Trimming left V 5 bases short and J 4 bases short, with 9 bases between. This CDR3 region has 13 residues. CDR3 amino acids: CASSLTDNQPQHF. The CDR3 bases are TGTGCCAGCAGTCTGACAGATAATCAGCCCCAGCATTTT. The full variable domain, with the rest looked up from reference TRBV28 and TRBJ1-5, is DVKVTQSSRYLVKRTGEKVFLECVQDMDHENMFWYRQDPGLGLRLIYFSYDVKMKEKGDIPEGYSVSREKKERFSLILESASTNQTSMYLCASSLTDNQPQHFGDGTRLSIL.